The 25 T cell receptor beta chains reported below all come from one sample, sequenced in a study of identical twins. One entry per CDR3 protein results from TCRdb running MiXCR on the 5' RACE reads. The table shows about 340,000 distinct CDR3 sequences, with around an eighth occurring only once. These same records also appear under a second study, on yellow fever vaccine responses in identical twins.

Sequencing was done on a sample of CD8+ T cells sorted from blood. These receptor sequences come from a woman between 18 and 30 years old in good health.

This chain links TRBV12-3 or TRBV12-4 with TRBJ2-3, with 14 positions matching TRBD2. V was clipped by 3 bases and J by 0 bases; unmatched bases: 5. The CDR3 length is 18 residues. Here the CDR3 DNA reads TGTGCCAGCAGTTTTGGGACTAGCGGGGGACCTAGCACAGATACGCAGTATTTT. It yields the protein CASSFGTSGGPSTDTQYF.

This clonotype was counted at least ten times. CDR3 region: CASSEMAGGTGELFF. DNA for the CDR3: TGTGCCAGCAGTGAGATGGCAGGGGGCACCGGGGAGCTGTTTTTT. This chain uses TRBV6-1 with TRBJ2-2, with 7 nucleotides matching TRBD1. J was trimmed by 4 bases and V by 3 bases; bases with no gene match: 5. CDR3 length: 15 amino acids. Germline loops: CDR1 MNHNS, CDR2 SASEGT.

In its sample, this clonotype was seen a few times. V and J are TRBV27 and TRBJ2-1; a possible D gene is TRBD1 (6 bases). This CDR3 has 13 amino acids. Germline V gene sequence: CDR1 MNHEY, CDR2 SMNVEV (reference sequence). The V gene lost 2 bases and the J gene lost 7 bases, with 9 bases spanning the gap. The CDR3 DNA follows: TGTGCCAGCAGTTTAATCAGGGGAAATGAGCAGTTCTTC. Protein product: CASSLIRGNEQFF.

The chain has TRBV7-2 and TRBJ2-1, with D unresolved. Deletions cut 3 bases from V and 2 bases from J, with 5 bases between. CDR1 is SGHTA, CDR2 FQGNSA, per germline. The CDR3 loop spans 13 amino acids. Here the CDR3 reads CASSFSAYNEQFF. In DNA, the CDR3 is TGTGCCAGCAGCTTTTCTGCCTACAATGAGCAGTTCTTC.

The CDR3: CSARASGPPYEQYF. CDR3 bases: TGCAGTGCTAGAGCATCGGGACCACCGTACGAGCAGTACTTC. This chain joins TRBV20-1 and TRBJ2-7, with D perhaps given as TRBD1 or TRBD2 (5 bases each). Trimming shortened V by 1 base and J by 4 bases, and 14 bases separated the two germline ends. Germline CDR1 DFQATT, CDR2 SNEGSKA (reference sequence). The CDR3 extends over 14 amino acids.

About this clonotype: A much more abundant neighbour one base away suggests this may be a read error. This chain joins TRBV20-1 and TRBJ2-7; D might be TRBD2 (6 bases). Germline assignment: CDR1 DFQATT and CDR2 SNEGSKA (reference sequence). The CDR3 covers 15 residues. The CDR3 nucleotides are TGCGGTGCTAGAGCGGCATCGGGAGACCCCTACGAGCAGTACTTC. Protein product: CGARAASGDPYEQYF.

This clonotype was picked up a small number of times. This rearrangement joins TRBV3-1 to TRBJ2-7; D ambiguous. Trimming took 7 bases from V and 0 from J, leaving 16 bases between them. The CDR3 runs to 15 residues. Germline V CDR1 and CDR2: LGHDT, YNNKEL (reference sequence). CDR3: CASTFGVPLSYEQYF. CDR3 sequence (DNA): TGTGCCAGCACTTTTGGTGTCCCCCTCTCCTACGAGCAGTACTTC.

The table lists this clonotype with a few counts. The V gene is TRBV27, the J gene TRBJ2-5; D is perhaps TRBD2 (5 bases). Trimming stripped 3 bases from V and 2 bases from J, with 16 bases between. CDR1 and CDR2 (germline): MNHEY, SMNVEV (reference sequence). This CDR3 has 16 amino acids. Written as DNA, the CDR3 is TGTGCCAGCAGTTTGAGGGTGGGGTACGGTCAAGAGACCCAGTACTTC. Its protein product is CASSLRVGYGQETQYF.

The J gene is TRBJ2-7, the V gene TRBV5-6, with D tentatively TRBD1 (5 bases). With 4 bases removed from V and 2 bases from J, the gap between germline ends came to 22 bases. The CDR3 extends over 17 amino acids. Germline V gene data show CDR1 as SGHDT and CDR2 as YYEEEE. This CDR3 reads CASSLNRRPGATYEQYV. CDR3 sequence (DNA): TGTGCCAGCAGCCTTAATAGACGGCCTGGGGCAACCTACGAGCAGTACGTC.

This clonotype was seen a few times. The chain joins TRBV7-9 to TRBJ2-1, with 8 bases aligning to TRBD2. The CDR3 runs to 16 residues. Trimming took 8 bases from V and 7 from J; bases not matched to a gene: 16. Germline CDR1 reads SEHNR; CDR2 reads FQNEAQ (reference sequence). CDR3 loop: CASRAGERENYNEQFF. Written as DNA, the CDR3 is TGTGCCAGCCGCGCGGGAGAGCGGGAGAATTATAATGAGCAGTTCTTC.

This clonotype was recorded at least ten times. The V gene is TRBV5-5, the J gene TRBJ2-7; 10 nucleotides line up with TRBD2. The CDR3 consists of 15 residues. Germline CDR1 reads SGHKS; CDR2 reads YYEKEE (reference sequence). The trim removed 1 base at V and 6 bases at J, leaving 7 bases unmatched. CDR3 in amino acids: CASSLYPSGSREQYF. CDR3 nucleotide sequence: TGTGCCAGCAGCTTGTACCCTAGCGGGAGTCGCGAGCAGTACTTC.

The V gene is TRBV9, the J gene TRBJ2-5; D ambiguous. The length of the CDR3 is 14 residues. With 4 bases removed from V and 0 bases from J, the gap between germline ends came to 10 bases. The V gene's germline CDR1 is SGDLS and CDR2 YYNGEE. CDR3 loop: CASSPRRDQETQYF. The CDR3 DNA reads TGTGCCAGCAGCCCCAGACGGGACCAAGAGACCCAGTACTTC.

V and J are TRBV28 and TRBJ2-3; 8 nucleotides align to TRBD2. The CDR3 is made up of 16 amino acids. Per germline, CDR1 MDHEN and CDR2 SYDVKM. V trimming: 2 bases; J trimming: 3 bases; junction bases outside the gene matches: 7. The CDR3 loop reads CASSLGSGRLTDTQYF. The CDR3 DNA sequence: TGTGCCAGCAGTTTAGGGAGCGGGAGACTAACAGATACGCAGTATTTT.

The chain carries TRBV28 and TRBJ2-5; 7 positions match TRBD1. The CDR3 loop spans 15 amino acids. Trimming removed 4 bases from V and 1 base from J; junction bases left unmatched: 6. The germline gives CDR1 MDHEN, CDR2 SYDVKM. Here the CDR3 reads CASSYYRGSQETQYF. In nucleotides, the CDR3 is TGTGCCAGCAGTTACTACAGGGGATCCCAAGAGACCCAGTACTTC.

This chain joins TRBV4-1 and TRBJ2-1; the match to TRBD2 covers 8 bases. Trimming cost V 0 bases and J 4 bases; bases outside gene matches: 11. The CDR3 has 18 amino acids. Germline assignment: CDR1 MGHRA and CDR2 YSYEKL. CDR3 sequence: CASSQDGSLTSDYNEQFF. In DNA, the CDR3 is TGCGCCAGCAGCCAAGATGGTTCTTTGACTAGCGATTACAATGAGCAGTTCTTC.

A few counts support this clonotype. The V gene is TRBV18, the J gene TRBJ2-1; D possibly corresponds to TRBD1 (5 bases). Trimming shortened V by 5 bases and J by 3 bases, and 14 bases separated the two germline ends. This CDR3 has 15 residues. Germline V gene lookup returns CDR1 KGHSH and CDR2 LQKENI. The CDR3 bases are TGTGCCAGCTCAGATGTGGGCCAGGGCTACAATGAGCAGTTCTTC. Translating it yields CASSDVGQGYNEQFF.

This clonotype showed up just a few times. This chain joins TRBV5-1 and TRBJ2-5, with TRBD2 identical over 10 bases. V dropped 7 bases and J dropped 5; count of bases not matched to a gene: 11. The CDR3 length is 15 residues. CDR1 SGHRS and CDR2 YFSETQ come from the germline V gene. CDR3 residues: CASANIAGGRETQYF. DNA of the CDR3: TGCGCCAGCGCTAATATAGCGGGAGGAAGGGAGACCCAGTACTTC.

The chain joins TRBV7-8 to TRBJ2-1; D possibly corresponds to TRBD2 (6 bases). Trimming took off 0 bases at V and 0 bases at J, with 12 bases between the two ends. Germline loops: CDR1 SGHVS, CDR2 FQNEAQ. The CDR3 is 17 residues long. The CDR3 region has the DNA TGTGCCAGCAGCTTAGCTTTAGCGGAGAACTCCTACAATGAGCAGTTCTTC. The encoded protein is CASSLALAENSYNEQFF.

This clonotype has just a few counts. The rearrangement uses TRBV10-3 and TRBJ2-7; D remains unclear. CDR1 is ENHRY and CDR2 is SYGVKD in the germline V gene. Trimming took 6 bases from V and 4 from J, leaving 19 bases between them. This CDR3 region has 15 residues. The CDR3 sequence: CAISEKVLWPYEQYF. CDR3 coding DNA: TGTGCCATCAGCGAAAAGGTCTTGTGGCCTTACGAGCAGTACTTC.

The chain carries TRBV2 and TRBJ2-5; 7 positions match TRBD1. The CDR3 covers 16 residues. The germline gives CDR1 SNHLY, CDR2 FYNNEI. With 2 bases clipped from V and 4 bases from J, the junction kept 10 bases outside the gene matches. This CDR3 reads CASSESIQGGAETQYF. DNA for the CDR3: TGTGCCAGCAGTGAATCGATTCAAGGGGGCGCAGAGACCCAGTACTTC.

This clonotype was seen only a few times. The chain is built from TRBV3-1 and TRBJ2-7; the D is unclear. Germline CDR1 LGHDT, CDR2 YNNKEL (reference sequence). The CDR3 is made up of 14 amino acids. Deletions cut 4 bases from V and 3 bases from J, with 13 bases between. The CDR3, as DNA: TGTGCCAGCAGCCCGGGTTTCGAAGGCTACGAGCAGTACTTC. Translating it yields CASSPGFEGYEQYF.

This clonotype was picked up a small number of times. V is TRBV7-6 and J is TRBJ2-7; the D gene is possibly TRBD2 (6 bases). This CDR3 is built from 13 residues. Deletions cut 5 bases from V and 6 bases from J, with 14 bases between. CDR1 is SGHVS, CDR2 FNYEAQ, per germline. This CDR3 is CASSAGPGSEQYF. The CDR3 bases are TGTGCCAGCAGCGCGGGCCCCGGGAGCGAGCAGTACTTC. Drawing the rest from reference TRBV7-6 and TRBJ2-7, the complete variable domain is GAGVSQSPRYKVTKRGQDVALRCDPISGHVSLYWYRQALGQGPEFLTYFNYEAQQDKSGLPNDRFSAERPEGSISTLTIQRTEQRDSAMYRCASSAGPGSEQYFGPGTRLTVT.

This clonotype came up a few times. The chain has TRBV18 and TRBJ2-3; D could derive from TRBD1 or TRBD2 (5 bases each). Trimming removed 8 bases at V and 3 bases at J, with 18 bases between. The CDR3 is 15 amino acids. Germline V gene lookup returns CDR1 KGHSH and CDR2 LQKENI. The CDR3 DNA reads as TGTGCCAGCCGAAAGCTGGGGGTCTGGACAGATACGCAGTATTTT. Translating gives CASRKLGVWTDTQYF.

This clonotype was picked up a small number of times. This chain connects TRBV9 to TRBJ2-2; D gene ambiguous. The germline V and J ends were trimmed by 4 bases and 6 bases, with 16 bases remaining between them. There are 15 residues in the CDR3. Germline CDR1 SGDLS, CDR2 YYNGEE. The CDR3 DNA sequence: TGTGCCAGCAGCCCCCCTGGTTTCGAGTCCGGGGAGCTGTTTTTT. Translated, it gives CASSPPGFESGELFF.

This clonotype was recorded a few times. The chain uses TRBV5-1 and TRBJ2-7; no definite D call. CDR1 and CDR2 (germline): SGHRS, YFSETQ. V was clipped by 1 base and J by 4 bases, with 12 bases between them. The length of the CDR3 is 14 residues. Written as DNA, the CDR3 is TGCGCCAGCAGCTTGAGGTCCCCTGATTACGAGCAGTACTTC. Residues: CASSLRSPDYEQYF.